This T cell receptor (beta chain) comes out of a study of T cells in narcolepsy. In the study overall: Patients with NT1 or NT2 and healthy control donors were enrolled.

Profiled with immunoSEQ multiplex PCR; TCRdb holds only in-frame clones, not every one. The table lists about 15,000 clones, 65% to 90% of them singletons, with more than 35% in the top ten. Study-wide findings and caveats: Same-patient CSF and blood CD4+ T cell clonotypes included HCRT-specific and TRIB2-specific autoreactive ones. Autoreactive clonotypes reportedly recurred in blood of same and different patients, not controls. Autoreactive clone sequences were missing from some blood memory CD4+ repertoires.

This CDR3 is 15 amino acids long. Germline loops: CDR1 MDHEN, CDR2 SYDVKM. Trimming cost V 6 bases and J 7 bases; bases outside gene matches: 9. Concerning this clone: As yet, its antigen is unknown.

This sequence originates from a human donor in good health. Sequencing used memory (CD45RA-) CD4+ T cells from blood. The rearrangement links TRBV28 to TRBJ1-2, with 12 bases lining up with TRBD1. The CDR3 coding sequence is TGTGCCAGCAGCATAATGGGACAGGGGGCGGGTGGCTACACCTTC. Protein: CASSIMGQGAGGYTF.